The entry below gives a single T cell receptor beta chain sequence along with its context. This CDR3 has 12 residues. V lost 4 bases and J lost 8, with 9 bases in between. Germline V lookup: CDR1 LNHDA, CDR2 SQIVND (reference sequence). This sample was included in a study of OX40 agonist ivuxolimab in advanced cancers. Across the whole study: Patients in dose escalation had liver, melanoma, kidney or head and neck cancers. Eligibility admitted prior anti-PD-1, anti-PD-L1 or anti-CTLA-4 therapy; around 42% had some.

Method: immunoSEQ multiplex PCR; TCRdb's copy keeps in-frame clones and lacks some. Seen here are approximately 14,000 clones, approximately 80% observed once, and the top ten hold more than 30%. Sequenced here: CD4+ or CD8+ T cells sorted from blood, sampled in a trial of the OX40 agonist ivuxolimab. This chain links TRBV19 with TRBJ2-1, with a weak D call TRBD2 (5 bases). The sequence came from an adult with an advanced solid tumor such as melanoma, head and neck, liver or kidney cancer. CDR3 nucleotides: TGTGCCAGTAGTAAACTAGATTATGAGCAGTTCTTC. This codes for CASSKLDYEQFF.